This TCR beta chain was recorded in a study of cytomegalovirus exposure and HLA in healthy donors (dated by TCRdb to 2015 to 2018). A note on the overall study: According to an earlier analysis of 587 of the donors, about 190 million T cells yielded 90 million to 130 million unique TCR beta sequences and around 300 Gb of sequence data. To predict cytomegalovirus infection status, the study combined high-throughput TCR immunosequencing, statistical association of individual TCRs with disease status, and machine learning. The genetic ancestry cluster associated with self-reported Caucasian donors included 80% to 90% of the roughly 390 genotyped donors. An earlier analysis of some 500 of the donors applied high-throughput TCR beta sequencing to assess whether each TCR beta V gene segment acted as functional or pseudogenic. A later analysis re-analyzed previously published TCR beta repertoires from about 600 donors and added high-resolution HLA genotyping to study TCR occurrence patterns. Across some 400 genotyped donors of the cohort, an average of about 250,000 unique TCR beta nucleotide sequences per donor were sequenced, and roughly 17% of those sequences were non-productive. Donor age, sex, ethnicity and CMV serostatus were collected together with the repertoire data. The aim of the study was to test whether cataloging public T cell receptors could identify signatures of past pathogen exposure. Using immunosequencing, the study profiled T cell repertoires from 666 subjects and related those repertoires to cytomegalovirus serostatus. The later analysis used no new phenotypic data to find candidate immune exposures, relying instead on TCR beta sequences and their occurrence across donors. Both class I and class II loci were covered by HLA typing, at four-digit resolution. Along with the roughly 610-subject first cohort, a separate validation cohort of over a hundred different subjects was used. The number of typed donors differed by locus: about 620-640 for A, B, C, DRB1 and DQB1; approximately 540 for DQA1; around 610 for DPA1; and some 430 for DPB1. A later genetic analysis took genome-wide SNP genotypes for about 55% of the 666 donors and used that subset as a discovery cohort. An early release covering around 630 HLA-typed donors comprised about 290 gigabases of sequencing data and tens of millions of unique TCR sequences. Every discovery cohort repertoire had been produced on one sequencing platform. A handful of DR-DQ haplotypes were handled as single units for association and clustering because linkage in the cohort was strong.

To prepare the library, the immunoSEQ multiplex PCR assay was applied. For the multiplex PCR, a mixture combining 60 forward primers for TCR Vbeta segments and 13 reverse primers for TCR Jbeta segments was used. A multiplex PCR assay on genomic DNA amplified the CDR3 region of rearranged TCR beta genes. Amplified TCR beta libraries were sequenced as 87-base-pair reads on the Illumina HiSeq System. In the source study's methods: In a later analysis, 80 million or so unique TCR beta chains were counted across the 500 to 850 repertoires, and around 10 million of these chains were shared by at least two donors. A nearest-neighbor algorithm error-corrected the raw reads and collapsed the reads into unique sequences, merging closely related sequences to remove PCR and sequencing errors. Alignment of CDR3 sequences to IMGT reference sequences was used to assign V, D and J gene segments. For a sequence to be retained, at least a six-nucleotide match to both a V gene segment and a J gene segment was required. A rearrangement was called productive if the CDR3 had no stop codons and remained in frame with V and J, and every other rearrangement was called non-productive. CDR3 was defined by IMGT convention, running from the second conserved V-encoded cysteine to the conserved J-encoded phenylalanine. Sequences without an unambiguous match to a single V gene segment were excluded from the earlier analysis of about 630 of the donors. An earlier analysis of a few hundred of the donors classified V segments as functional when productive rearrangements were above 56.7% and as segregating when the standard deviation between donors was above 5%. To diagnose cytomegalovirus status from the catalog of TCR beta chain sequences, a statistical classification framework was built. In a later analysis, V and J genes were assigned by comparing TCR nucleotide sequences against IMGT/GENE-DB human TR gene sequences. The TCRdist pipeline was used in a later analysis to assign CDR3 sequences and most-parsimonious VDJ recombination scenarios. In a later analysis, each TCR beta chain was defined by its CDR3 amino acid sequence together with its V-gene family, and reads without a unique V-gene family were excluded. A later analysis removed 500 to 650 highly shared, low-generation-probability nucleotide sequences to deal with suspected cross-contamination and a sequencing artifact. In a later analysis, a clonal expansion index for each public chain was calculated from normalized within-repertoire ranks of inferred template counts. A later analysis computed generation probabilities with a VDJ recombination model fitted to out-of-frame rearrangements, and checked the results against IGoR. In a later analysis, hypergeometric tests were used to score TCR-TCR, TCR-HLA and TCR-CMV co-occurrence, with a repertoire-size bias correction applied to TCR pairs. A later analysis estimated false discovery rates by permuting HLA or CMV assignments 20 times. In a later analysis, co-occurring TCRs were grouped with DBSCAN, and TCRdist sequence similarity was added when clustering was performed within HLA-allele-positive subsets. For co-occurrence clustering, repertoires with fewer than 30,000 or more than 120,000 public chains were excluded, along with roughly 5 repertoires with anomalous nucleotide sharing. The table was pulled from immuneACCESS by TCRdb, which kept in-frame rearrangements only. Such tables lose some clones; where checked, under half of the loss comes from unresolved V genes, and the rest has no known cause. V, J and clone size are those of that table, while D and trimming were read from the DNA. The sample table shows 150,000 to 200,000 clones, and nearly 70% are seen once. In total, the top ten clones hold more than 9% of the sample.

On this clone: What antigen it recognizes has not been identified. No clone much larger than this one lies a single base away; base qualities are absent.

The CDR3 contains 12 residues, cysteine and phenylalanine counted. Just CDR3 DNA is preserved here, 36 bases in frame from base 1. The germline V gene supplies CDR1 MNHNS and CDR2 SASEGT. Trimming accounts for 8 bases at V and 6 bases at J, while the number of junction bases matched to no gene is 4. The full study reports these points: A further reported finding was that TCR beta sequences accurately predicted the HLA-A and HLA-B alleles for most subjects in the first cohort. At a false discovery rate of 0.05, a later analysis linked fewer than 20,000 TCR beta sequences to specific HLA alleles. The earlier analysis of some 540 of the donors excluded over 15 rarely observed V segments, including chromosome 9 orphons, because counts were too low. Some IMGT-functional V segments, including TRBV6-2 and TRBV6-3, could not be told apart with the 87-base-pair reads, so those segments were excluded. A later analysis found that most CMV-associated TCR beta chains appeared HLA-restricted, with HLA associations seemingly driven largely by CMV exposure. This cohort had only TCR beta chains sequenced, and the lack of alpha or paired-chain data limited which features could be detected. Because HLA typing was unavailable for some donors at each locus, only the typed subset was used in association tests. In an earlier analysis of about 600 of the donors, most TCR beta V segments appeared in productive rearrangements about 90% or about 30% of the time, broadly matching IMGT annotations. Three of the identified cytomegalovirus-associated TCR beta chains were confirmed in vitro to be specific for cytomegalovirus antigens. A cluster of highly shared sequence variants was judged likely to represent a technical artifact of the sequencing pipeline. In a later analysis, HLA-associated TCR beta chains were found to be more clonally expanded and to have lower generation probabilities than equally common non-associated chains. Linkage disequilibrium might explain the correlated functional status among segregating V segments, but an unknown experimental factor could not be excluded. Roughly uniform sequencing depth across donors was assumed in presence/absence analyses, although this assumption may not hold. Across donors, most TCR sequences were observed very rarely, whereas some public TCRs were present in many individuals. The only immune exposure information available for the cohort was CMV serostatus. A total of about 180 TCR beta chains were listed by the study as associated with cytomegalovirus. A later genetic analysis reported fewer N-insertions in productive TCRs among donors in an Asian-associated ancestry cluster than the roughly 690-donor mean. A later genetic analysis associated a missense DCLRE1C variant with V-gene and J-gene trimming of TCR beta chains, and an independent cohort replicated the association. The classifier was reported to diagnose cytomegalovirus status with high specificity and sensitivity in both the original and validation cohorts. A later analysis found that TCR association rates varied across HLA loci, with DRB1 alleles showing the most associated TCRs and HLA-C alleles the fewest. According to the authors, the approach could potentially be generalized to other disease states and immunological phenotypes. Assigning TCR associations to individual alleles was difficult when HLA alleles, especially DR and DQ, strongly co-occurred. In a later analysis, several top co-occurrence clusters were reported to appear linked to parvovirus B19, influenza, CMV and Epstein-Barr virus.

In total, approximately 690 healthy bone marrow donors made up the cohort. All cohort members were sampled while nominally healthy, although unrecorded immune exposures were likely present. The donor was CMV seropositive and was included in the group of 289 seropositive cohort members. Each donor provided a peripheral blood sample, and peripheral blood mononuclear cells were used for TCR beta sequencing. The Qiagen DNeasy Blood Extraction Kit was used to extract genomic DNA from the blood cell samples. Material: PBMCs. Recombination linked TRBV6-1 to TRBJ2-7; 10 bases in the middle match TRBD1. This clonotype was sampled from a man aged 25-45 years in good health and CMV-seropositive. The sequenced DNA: TGTGCCAGCTGGGACAGGGGTCCCGAGCAGTACTTC. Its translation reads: CASWDRGPEQYF.